The rows below give T cell receptor beta chains drawn from one sample of a study of T-cell reconstitution after alpha-beta-depleted transplantation in children. TCRdb processed the PCR reads anew with MiXCR; each CDR3 protein has one entry. The sample lists 440,000 or so distinct CDR3 sequences, approximately 11% occurring once. The sample consisted of PBMCs from the stem cell graft donor, taken from the stem cell graft. These receptors were obtained from a human donor who donated a stem cell graft to a child with acute myeloid leukemia. The conserved cysteine and the conserved F or W are not part of the CDR3 here. D genes are given only for firm matches.

j_call | d_call | v_call | cdr3_aa
TRBJ2-1 | - | TRBV5-6 | ASSPLFNEQF
TRBJ2-1 | TRBD2 | TRBV20-1 | SARHPSGRAGEQF
TRBJ2-2 | - | TRBV7-9 | ASSSRNFGELF
TRBJ1-1 | TRBD1 | TRBV20-1 | SAKTGITEAF
TRBJ1-1 | - | TRBV4-1 | ASSQDQDMVMNTEAF
TRBJ2-3 | TRBD2 | TRBV5-1 | ASSWGLPGDTQY
TRBJ2-5 | TRBD2 | TRBV6-2/TRBV6-3 | ASRLTGLHQETQY
TRBJ2-6 | - | TRBV7-3 | ASSPTGVGGANVLT
TRBJ2-5 | - | TRBV7-2 | ASSSRDIQETQY
TRBJ2-3 | TRBD2 | TRBV5-1 | ASSLGLAGPSTDTQY
TRBJ1-1 | - | TRBV7-2 | ASSSIKNTEAF
TRBJ2-2 | - | TRBV12-3/TRBV12-4 | ASSRSASAGELF
TRBJ1-3 | TRBD1 | TRBV7-9 | ATTPGQASGNTIY
TRBJ1-1 | TRBD1 | TRBV29-1 | SVLSGQGKKRGANTEAF
TRBJ1-4 | - | TRBV10-3 | AISSWGAEKLF
TRBJ2-2 | - | TRBV7-3 | ASSFPTGPRDGELF
TRBJ1-1 | - | TRBV5-5 | ASSLGWTEAF
TRBJ2-3 | - | TRBV5-1 | ASSSPPSSAGDTQY
TRBJ2-5 | TRBD2 | TRBV20-1 | SARDEWTSGDLGTQY
TRBJ2-1 | TRBD1 | TRBV4-1 | ASSQFPWDRLNEQF
TRBJ2-3 | - | TRBV30 | AWSFSTDTQY
TRBJ2-6 | - | TRBV20-1 | SAITQGSGANVLT
TRBJ2-7 | TRBD2 | TRBV20-1 | SARKGLAGEVRGEQY
TRBJ2-2 | TRBD1 | TRBV5-1 | ASSARTGTVAGELF
TRBJ1-3 | TRBD1 | TRBV10-3 | AISESQGTIGNTIY
TRBJ2-2 | - | TRBV12-3/TRBV12-4 | ASSYGGPLASNTGELF
TRBJ1-5 | - | TRBV5-5 | ASSLRLSGDDYNQPQH
TRBJ2-1 | TRBD2 | TRBV7-9 | ASSGGTSGSYNEQF
TRBJ1-2 | - | TRBV19 | ASSPATRLDGYT
TRBJ2-3 | TRBD2 | TRBV2 | ASSVRELSDTQY
TRBJ1-5 | - | TRBV12-3/TRBV12-4 | ASSLSGFGSNQPQH
TRBJ2-5 | - | TRBV20-1 | SARVLVSGETQY
TRBJ2-4 | - | TRBV2 | ASSEGLLPGNIQY
TRBJ1-1 | - | TRBV4-2 | ASSQVEVNTEAF